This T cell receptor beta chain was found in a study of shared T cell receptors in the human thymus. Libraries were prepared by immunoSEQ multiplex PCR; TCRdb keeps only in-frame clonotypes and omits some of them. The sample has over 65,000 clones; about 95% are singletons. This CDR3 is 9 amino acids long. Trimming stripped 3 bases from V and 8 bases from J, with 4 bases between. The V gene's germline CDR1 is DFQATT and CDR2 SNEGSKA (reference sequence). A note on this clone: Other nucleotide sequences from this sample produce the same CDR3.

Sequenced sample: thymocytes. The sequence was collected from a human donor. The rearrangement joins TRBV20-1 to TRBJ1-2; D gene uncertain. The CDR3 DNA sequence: TGCAGTGCTAGGCGGGGCTACACCTTC. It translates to CSARRGYTF.